A selection of T cell receptor beta chains follows, all from one sample in a study of blood T cell repertoires in COVID-19. Produced via immunoSEQ multiplex PCR; TCRdb's table is partial and in-frame only. The sample lists 470,000 or so clones, roughly 90% occurring once. The specimen was peripheral blood. The receptors were gathered from a woman in her 30s with acute or convalescent COVID-19. Each CDR3 is given with its conserved first and last residue. A D gene is named only where the DNA matches it firmly. Clone size is shown for a subset of rows, as once, few, many or a class of expanded clone.

TRBV10-3	TRBJ2-1	-	14	-	TGTGCCATCAGTTGGGGGGGGGCATACAATGAGCAGTTCTTC	CAISWGGAYNEQFF
TRBV7-8	TRBJ2-1	-	14	-	TGTGCCAGCAGCTTCGAGCGGGTAGACGGTGAGCAGTTCTTC	CASSFERVDGEQFF
TRBV11-2	TRBJ1-1	-	18	-	TGTGCCAGCAGCTCCCGAGGCGGGCAGCGGAGGATTAACACTGAAGCTTTCTTT	CASSSRGGQRRINTEAFF
TRBV28	TRBJ2-2	-	12	-	TGTGCCACCCAGGGGTCCGCCGGGGAGCTGTTTTTT	CATQGSAGELFF
TRBV19	TRBJ2-3	-	15	-	TGTGCCAGTAGTATGGGTCAGGTTGGCGCAGATACGCAGTATTTT	CASSMGQVGADTQYF
TRBV24-1	TRBJ2-1	-	12	TRBD1	TGTGCCACCAGTGAGCCGGACAGGGAGCAGTTCTTC	CATSEPDREQFF
TRBV3-1/TRBV3-2	TRBJ2-7	-	16	-	TGTGCCAGCAGCCAAGTGATCGCGGGGCGCATCTACGAGCAGTACTTC	CASSQVIAGRIYEQYF
TRBV6-5	TRBJ2-3	-	15	TRBD2	TGTGCCATCAAACGGACTAGCGGGGGTTCAGATACGCAGTATTTT	CAIKRTSGGSDTQYF
TRBV9	TRBJ2-5	once	15	-	TGTGCCAGCAGCGCGGGCATAGCGGAACAAGAGACCCAGTACTTC	CASSAGIAEQETQYF
TRBV7-6	TRBJ2-3	-	16	-	TGTGCCAGCAGCTTACATCTCTCGCGGGCCACAGATACGCAGTATTTT	CASSLHLSRATDTQYF
TRBV4-1	TRBJ1-1	few	15	-	TGCGCCAGCAGCCAAGCAAAATCGGGAACGACTGAAGCTTTCTTT	CASSQAKSGTTEAFF
TRBV10-1	TRBJ2-1	-	13	TRBD2	TGCGCCAGCAGTCCGGGGGGGCGCAATGAGCAGTTCTTC	CASSPGGRNEQFF
TRBV12-3/TRBV12-4	TRBJ1-2	-	13	-	TGTGCCAGCAGTACAGGGATGGCACGGGGCTACACCTTC	CASSTGMARGYTF
TRBV14	TRBJ1-1	once	15	-	TGTGCCAGCAGCCCTATAACCGGGGGAAGGACTGAAGCTTTCTTT	CASSPITGGRTEAFF
TRBV30	TRBJ1-5	-	15	TRBD1	TGTGCCTGGAGTGTACTGACAGGGAGCGGTCAGCCCCAGCATTTT	CAWSVLTGSGQPQHF
TRBV7-9	TRBJ1-2	-	13	-	TGTGCCAGCAGCCTAGCTTTTTGGCATGGCTACACCTTC	CASSLAFWHGYTF
TRBV5-1	TRBJ2-7	-	13	-	TGCGCCAGCAGCCCGAATGGCCTCTACGAGCAGTACTTC	CASSPNGLYEQYF
TRBV23-1	TRBJ2-7	-	14	-	TGCGCCAGCAGCCTAGGGGGGGTAGCCTACGAGCAGTACTTC	CASSLGGVAYEQYF
TRBV5-6	TRBJ2-7	-	13	-	TGTGCCAGCAGCTTTGGGGAGACCTACGAGCAGTACTTC	CASSFGETYEQYF
TRBV5-4	TRBJ2-5	-	15	TRBD2	TGTGCCAGCAGCCTGACTAGCGGGCCCCAAGAGACCCAGTACTTC	CASSLTSGPQETQYF
TRBV5-1	TRBJ1-3	-	15	-	TGCGCCAGCAGCTTCAGCGGGGGGTCCGGAAACACCATATATTTT	CASSFSGGSGNTIYF
TRBV19	TRBJ2-3	-	16	-	TGTGCCAGTAGTATTTTTTACAGGCCTAGCACAGATACGCAGTATTTT	CASSIFYRPSTDTQYF
TRBV27	TRBJ2-1	-	15	TRBD2	TGTGCCAGCAGTTTCTGGCGGGGGGAGGTCAATGAGCAGTTCTTC	CASSFWRGEVNEQFF
TRBV6-1	TRBJ1-4	-	14	-	TGTGCCAGCAGTGATAGCCGTCTTAATGAAAAACTGTTTTTT	CASSDSRLNEKLFF
TRBV24-1	TRBJ1-5	few	15	TRBD1	TGTGCCACCAGTGAGGGGGGACAGGGGGATCAGCCCCAGCATTTT	CATSEGGQGDQPQHF
TRBV7-8	TRBJ2-7	-	15	TRBD1	TGTGCCAGCAGCCCAGGGACAGGGTTTTCCTACGAGCAGTACTTC	CASSPGTGFSYEQYF
TRBV19	TRBJ2-1	few	17	TRBD1	TGTGCCAGTAGTATGGGAACAGGGGTGAGTTCCTACAATGAGCAGTTCTTC	CASSMGTGVSSYNEQFF
TRBV18	TRBJ1-2	-	13	TRBD1	TGTGCCAGCTCACCATCAGGGGGCTATGGCTACACCTTC	CASSPSGGYGYTF
TRBV6-5	TRBJ1-2	-	14	-	TGTGCCAGCAGGCGAGATCAGGGGAACTATGGCTACACCTTC	CASRRDQGNYGYTF
TRBV30	TRBJ2-2	-	14	-	TGTGCCTTGGAGTGGGGGGCGAACACCGGGGAGCTGTTTTTT	CALEWGANTGELFF
TRBV7-6	TRBJ1-3	-	14	-	TGTGCCAGCAGCTTAGCCGGGGAAGCGAACACCATATATTTT	CASSLAGEANTIYF